A selection of T cell receptor beta chains follows, all from one sample in a study of cytomegalovirus exposure and HLA in healthy donors. Sequencing was performed with immunoSEQ multiplex PCR; in TCRdb, only in-frame clones are kept and a portion is missing. This table has some 76,000 clones, 78% appearing once. The source material was PBMCs. The receptors here all came from a woman in her thirties or forties in good health and CMV-seropositive. The CDR3 runs from the conserved cysteine through the conserved F or W. A D gene is named only where the DNA matches it firmly. Clone size appears in some rows only: once, few, many, or a class for an expanded clone.

cdr3_nt cdr3_aa d_call v_call clone_size j_call
TGTGCCAGCAGTTACTCTTTGAGCTCCTACGAGCAGTACTTC CASSYSLSSYEQYF . TRBV6-5 . TRBJ2-7
TGTGCCAGTAGTATAGATAGTAACGGCGGCGGGTATGGCTACACCTTC CASSIDSNGGGYGYTF . TRBV19 few TRBJ1-2
TGTGCCAGCAGCTTGAACTACGCGAATCAGCCCCAGCATTTT CASSLNYANQPQHF . TRBV7-2 . TRBJ1-5
TGTGCCAGCAGCAAGGGCAGCCAAGAGACCCAGTACTTC CASSKGSQETQYF . TRBV21-1 few TRBJ2-5
TGTGCCAGCAGCCAAGGGGACAGGGAGGGCGAAAAACTGTTTTTT CASSQGDREGEKLFF TRBD1 TRBV4-2 . TRBJ1-4
TGCGCCAGCAGCTTAACTAGCGGGGGGCTCGAGCAGTACTTC CASSLTSGGLEQYF TRBD2 TRBV5-1 . TRBJ2-7
TGCGCCAGCAGCTTACTAGCGGGGGGCGACAACACCGGGGAGCTGTTTTTT CASSLLAGGDNTGELFF TRBD2 TRBV5-1 . TRBJ2-2
TGTGCCAGTAGTATTCGGACAGGGGACTCCTACGAGCAGTACTTC CASSIRTGDSYEQYF TRBD1 TRBV19 . TRBJ2-7
TGTGCCAGCAGTTACAGAACTGGCTACACCTTC CASSYRTGYTF . TRBV28 . TRBJ1-2
TGTGCCAGCAGCGTAGTGGGTTACAGGGACACTGAAGCTTTCTTT CASSVVGYRDTEAFF . TRBV9 . TRBJ1-1
TGTGCCAGCAGTTTTTCAAGGGGGTGGAATCAGCCCCAGCATTTT CASSFSRGWNQPQHF . TRBV28 . TRBJ1-5
TGTGCCAGTAGCTCCAAGGCGGGGGGTAACACCGGGGAGCTGTTTTTT CASSSKAGGNTGELFF TRBD2 TRBV19 . TRBJ2-2
TGTGCCAGCAGCCCCGGAGCTGGGGGAGGAGAGACCCAGTACTTC CASSPGAGGGETQYF . TRBV28 . TRBJ2-5
TGTGCCAGCAGCTTAGGTGACAGGGGGCTTTCGGATACGCAGTATTTT CASSLGDRGLSDTQYF TRBD1 TRBV7-9 . TRBJ2-3
TGTGCCAGCAGCTTTAGCGGGGGGAGTGACGAGCAGTACTTC CASSFSGGSDEQYF TRBD2 TRBV7-2 . TRBJ2-7
TGTGCCAGCAGTGGACAGGGGAAAGATACGCAGTATTTT CASSGQGKDTQYF TRBD1 TRBV27 . TRBJ2-3
TGTGCCAGCAGGCCGGACAGGTCCTATGGCTACACCTTC CASRPDRSYGYTF TRBD1 TRBV6-5 few TRBJ1-2